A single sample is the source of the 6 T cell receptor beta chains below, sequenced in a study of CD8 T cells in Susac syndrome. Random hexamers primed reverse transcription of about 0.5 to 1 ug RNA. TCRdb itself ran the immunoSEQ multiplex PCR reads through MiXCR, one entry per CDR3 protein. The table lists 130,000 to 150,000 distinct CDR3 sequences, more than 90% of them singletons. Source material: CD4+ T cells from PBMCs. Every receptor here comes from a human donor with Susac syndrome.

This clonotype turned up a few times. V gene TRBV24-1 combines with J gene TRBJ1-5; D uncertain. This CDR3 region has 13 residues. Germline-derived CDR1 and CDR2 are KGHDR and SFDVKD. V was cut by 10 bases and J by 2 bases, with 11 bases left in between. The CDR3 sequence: CATRAGGNQPQHF. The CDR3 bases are TGTGCCACTCGAGCGGGCGGCAATCAGCCCCAGCATTTT.

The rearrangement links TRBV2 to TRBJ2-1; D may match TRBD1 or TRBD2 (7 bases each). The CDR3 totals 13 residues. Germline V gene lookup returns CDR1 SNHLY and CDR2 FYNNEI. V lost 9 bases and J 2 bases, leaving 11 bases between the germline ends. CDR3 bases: TGTGCCAGTCAGGGGGGGGCCTACAATGAGCAGTTCTTC. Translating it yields CASQGGAYNEQFF.

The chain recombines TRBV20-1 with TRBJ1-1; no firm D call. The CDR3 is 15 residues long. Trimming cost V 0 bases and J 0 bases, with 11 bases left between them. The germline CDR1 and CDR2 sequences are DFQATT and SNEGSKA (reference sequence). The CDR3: CSARDRTELNTEAFF. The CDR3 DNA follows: TGCAGTGCTAGAGATCGGACCGAATTGAACACTGAAGCTTTCTTT.

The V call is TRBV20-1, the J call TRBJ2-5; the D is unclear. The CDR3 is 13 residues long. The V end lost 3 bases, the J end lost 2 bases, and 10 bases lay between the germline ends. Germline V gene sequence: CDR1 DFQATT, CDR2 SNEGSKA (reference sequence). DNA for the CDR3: TGCAGTGCTAGGCCGGGCCCACAAGAGACCCAGTACTTC. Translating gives CSARPGPQETQYF.

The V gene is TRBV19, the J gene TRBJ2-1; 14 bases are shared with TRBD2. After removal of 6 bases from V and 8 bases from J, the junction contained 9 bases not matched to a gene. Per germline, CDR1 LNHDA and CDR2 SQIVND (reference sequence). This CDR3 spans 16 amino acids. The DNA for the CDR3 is TGTGCCAGTAGCCCATCTGGGACTAGCGGGAGCGATGAGCAGTTCTTC. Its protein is CASSPSGTSGSDEQFF.

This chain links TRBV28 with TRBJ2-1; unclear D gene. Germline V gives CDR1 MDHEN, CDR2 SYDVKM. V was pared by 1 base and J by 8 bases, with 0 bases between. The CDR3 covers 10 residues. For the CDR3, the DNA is TGTGCCAGCAGTTTATATGAGCAGTTCTTC. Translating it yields CASSLYEQFF.